This TCR beta chain was captured by sequencing in a study of persistence of HIV-infected CD4 T cells. Sequencing used immunoSEQ version 4 in survey mode. The method was immunoSEQ multiplex PCR; TCRdb's version includes in-frame clones alone and lacks a portion of them. This table has some 31,000 clones, 65% to 90% appearing once. With regard to this clone: Its matching antigen is unknown.

Stimulation used approximately 9.6 ug/mL lysate from CMV-infected fibroblasts. CD40L/CD69 double-negative CD45RO-high memory CD4+ T cells were collected. This CDR3 has 12 residues. V was trimmed by 6 bases and J by 8 bases, leaving 13 bases between them. Germline V gene data show CDR1 as MNHEY and CDR2 as SVGAGI. The specimen comprised CD4+ T cells sorted from PBMCs after 18-hour stimulation, sampled from a patient who received antiretroviral therapy. The V and J genes are TRBV6-5 and TRBJ1-1; a possible D gene is TRBD1 (6 bases). The receptor comes from an adult man with HIV who was CMV-seropositive. Here the CDR3 DNA reads TGTGCCAGCAGATACAGGGTAGGGGAAGCTTTCTTT. Its protein is CASRYRVGEAFF.